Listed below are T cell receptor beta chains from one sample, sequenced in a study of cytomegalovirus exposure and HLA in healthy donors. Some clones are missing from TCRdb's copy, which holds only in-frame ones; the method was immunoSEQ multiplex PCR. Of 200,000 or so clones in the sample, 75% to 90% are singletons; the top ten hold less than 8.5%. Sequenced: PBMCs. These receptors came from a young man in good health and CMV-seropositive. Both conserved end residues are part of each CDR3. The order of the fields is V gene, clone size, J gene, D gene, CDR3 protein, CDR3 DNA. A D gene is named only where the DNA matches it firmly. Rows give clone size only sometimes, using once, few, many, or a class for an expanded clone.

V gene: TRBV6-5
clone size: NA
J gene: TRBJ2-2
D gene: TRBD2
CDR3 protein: CASSIAGETGELFF
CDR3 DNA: TGTGCCAGCAGTATAGCGGGAGAGACCGGGGAGCTGTTTTTT

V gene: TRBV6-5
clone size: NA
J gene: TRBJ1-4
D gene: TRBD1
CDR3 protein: CASSYRRDRGKKLFF
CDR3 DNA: TGTGCCAGCAGTTACCGCCGGGACAGGGGTAAAAAACTGTTTTTT

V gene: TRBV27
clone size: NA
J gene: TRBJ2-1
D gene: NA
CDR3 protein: CASSPGLPGLNEQFF
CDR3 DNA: TGTGCCAGCAGTCCCGGCCTCCCAGGGTTGAATGAGCAGTTCTTC

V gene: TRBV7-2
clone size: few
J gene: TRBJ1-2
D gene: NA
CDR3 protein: CAIPRGGYNGYTF
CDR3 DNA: TGTGCTATCCCCCGAGGTGGCTACAATGGCTACACCTTC

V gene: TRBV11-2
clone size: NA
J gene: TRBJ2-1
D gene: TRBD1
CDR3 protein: CASSSYRDRVDGEQFF
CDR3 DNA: TGTGCCAGCAGCTCCTACCGGGACAGGGTGGATGGTGAGCAGTTCTTC

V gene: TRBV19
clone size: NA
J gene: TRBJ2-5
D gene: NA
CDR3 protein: CASSPGVANKQETQYF
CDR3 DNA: TGTGCCAGTAGCCCAGGGGTAGCGAACAAACAAGAGACCCAGTACTTC

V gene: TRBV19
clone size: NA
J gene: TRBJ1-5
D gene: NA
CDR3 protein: CASSIVRDAASNQPQHF
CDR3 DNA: TGTGCCAGTAGTATAGTGCGGGACGCAGCTAGCAATCAGCCCCAGCATTTT

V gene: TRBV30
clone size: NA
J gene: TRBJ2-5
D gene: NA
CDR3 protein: CAWSTGPETQYF
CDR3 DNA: TGTGCCTGGAGTACAGGGCCTGAGACCCAGTACTTC

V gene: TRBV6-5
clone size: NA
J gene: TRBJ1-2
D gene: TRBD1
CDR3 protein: CASSYSGQGNYGYTF
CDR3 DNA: TGTGCCAGCAGTTACTCTGGACAGGGGAACTATGGCTACACCTTC

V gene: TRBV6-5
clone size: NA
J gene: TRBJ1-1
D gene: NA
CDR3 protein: CASSSIDNEAFF
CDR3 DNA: TGTGCCAGCAGTTCTATTGACAATGAAGCTTTCTTT

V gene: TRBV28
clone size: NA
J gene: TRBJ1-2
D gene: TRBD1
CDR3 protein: CARRDQGASGGYTF
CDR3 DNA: TGTGCCAGAAGAGACCAGGGGGCGAGTGGCGGCTACACCTTC

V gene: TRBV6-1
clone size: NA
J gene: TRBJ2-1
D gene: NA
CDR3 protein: CASSALDRPRDEQFF
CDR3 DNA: TGTGCCAGCAGTGCTCTCGACAGGCCGAGGGATGAGCAGTTCTTC

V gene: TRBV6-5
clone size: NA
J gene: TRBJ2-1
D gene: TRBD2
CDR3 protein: CASSPSGGTYNEQFF
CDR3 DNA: TGTGCCAGCAGTCCTAGCGGGGGTACCTACAATGAGCAGTTCTTC

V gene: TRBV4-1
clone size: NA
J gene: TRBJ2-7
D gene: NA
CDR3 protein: CASSQTLGDLYTYEQYF
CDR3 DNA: TGCGCCAGCAGCCAAACTTTGGGTGACTTGTATACCTACGAGCAGTACTTC

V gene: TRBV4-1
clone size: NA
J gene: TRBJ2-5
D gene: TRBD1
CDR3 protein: CASSTTGALQETQYF
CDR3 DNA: TGCGCCAGCAGCACGACAGGGGCCCTCCAAGAGACCCAGTACTTC

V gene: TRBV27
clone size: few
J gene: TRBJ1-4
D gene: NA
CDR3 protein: CASSYRAPMEKLFF
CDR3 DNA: TGTGCCAGCAGTTACAGGGCACCAATGGAAAAACTGTTTTTT

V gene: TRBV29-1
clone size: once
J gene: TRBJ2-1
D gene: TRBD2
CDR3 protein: CSVEEYLAGQFF
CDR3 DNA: TGCAGCGTTGAAGAATATCTAGCGGGACAGTTCTTC

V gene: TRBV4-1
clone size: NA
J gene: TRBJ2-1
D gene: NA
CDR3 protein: CASSQGMRDEQFF
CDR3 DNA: TGCGCCAGCAGCCAAGGGATGAGGGATGAGCAGTTCTTC

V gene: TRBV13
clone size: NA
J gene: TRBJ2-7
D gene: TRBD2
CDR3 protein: CASSTGTSGGSEQYF
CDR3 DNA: TGTGCCAGCAGCACCGGGACTAGCGGAGGGTCGGAGCAGTACTTC

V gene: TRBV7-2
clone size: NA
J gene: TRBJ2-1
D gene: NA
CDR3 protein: CASSLTIASGLGGEQFF
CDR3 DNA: TGTGCCAGCAGCTTAACCATAGCGTCGGGATTAGGTGGTGAGCAGTTCTTC

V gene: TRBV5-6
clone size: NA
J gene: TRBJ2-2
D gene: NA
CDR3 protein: CASSLDGSTGELFF
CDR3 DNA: TGTGCCAGCAGCTTGGACGGGAGTACCGGGGAGCTGTTTTTT

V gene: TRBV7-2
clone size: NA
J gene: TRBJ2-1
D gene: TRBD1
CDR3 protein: CASSRDRGGYNEQFF
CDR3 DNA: TGTGCCAGCAGCCGTGACAGGGGAGGATACAATGAGCAGTTCTTC

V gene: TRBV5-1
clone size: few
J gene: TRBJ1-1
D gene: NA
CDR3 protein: CASSLGRDPGTEAFF
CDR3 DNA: TGCGCCAGCAGCTTAGGACGGGATCCTGGGACTGAAGCTTTCTTT

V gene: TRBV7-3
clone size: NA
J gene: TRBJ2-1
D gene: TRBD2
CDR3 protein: CASSSPTSGRAHEQFF
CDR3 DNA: TGTGCCAGCAGCTCGCCGACTAGCGGGAGGGCCCATGAGCAGTTCTTC

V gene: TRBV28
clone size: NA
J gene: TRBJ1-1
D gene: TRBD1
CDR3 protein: CASSTGTVNTEAFF
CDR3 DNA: TGTGCCAGCAGCACCGGGACAGTGAACACTGAAGCTTTCTTT

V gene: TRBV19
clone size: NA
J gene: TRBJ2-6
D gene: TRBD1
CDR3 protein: CASSQDRVWSSGANVLTF
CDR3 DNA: TGTGCCAGTAGCCAGGACAGGGTGTGGAGTTCTGGGGCCAACGTCCTGACTTTC

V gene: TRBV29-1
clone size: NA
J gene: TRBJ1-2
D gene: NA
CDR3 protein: CSVEERVAHGYTF
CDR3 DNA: TGCAGCGTTGAAGAGCGGGTAGCCCATGGCTACACCTTC

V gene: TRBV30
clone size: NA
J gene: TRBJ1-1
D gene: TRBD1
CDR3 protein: CAWAGGGTGFNTEAFF
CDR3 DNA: TGTGCCTGGGCGGGCGGGGGGACAGGGTTTAACACTGAAGCTTTCTTT

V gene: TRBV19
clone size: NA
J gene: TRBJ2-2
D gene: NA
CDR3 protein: CASSILASQNTGELFF
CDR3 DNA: TGTGCCAGTAGTATTCTAGCTAGCCAGAACACCGGGGAGCTGTTTTTT

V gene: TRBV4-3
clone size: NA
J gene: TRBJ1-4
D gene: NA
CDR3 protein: CASSQGHSATNEKLFF
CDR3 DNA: TGCGCCAGCAGCCAAGGCCACAGTGCAACTAATGAAAAACTGTTTTTT

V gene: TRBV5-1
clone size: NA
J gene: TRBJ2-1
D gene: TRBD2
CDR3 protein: CASSQGLLAGNNEQFF
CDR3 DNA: TGCGCCAGCAGCCAAGGACTGCTAGCGGGGAACAATGAGCAGTTCTTC

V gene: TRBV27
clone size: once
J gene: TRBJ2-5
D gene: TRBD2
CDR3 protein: CASRTRTAGGFPQYF
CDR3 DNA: TGTGCCAGCCGTACCAGGACAGCGGGAGGGTTCCCCCAGTACTTC

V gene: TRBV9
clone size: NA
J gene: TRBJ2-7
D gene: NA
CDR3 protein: CASSVRTGSYEQYF
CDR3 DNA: TGTGCCAGCAGCGTCAGAACGGGGTCCTACGAGCAGTACTTC

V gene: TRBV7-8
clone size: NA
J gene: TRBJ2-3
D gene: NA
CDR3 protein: CASTQAPRGLETDTQYF
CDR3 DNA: TGTGCCAGCACCCAAGCCCCCAGGGGTTTAGAAACAGATACGCAGTATTTT

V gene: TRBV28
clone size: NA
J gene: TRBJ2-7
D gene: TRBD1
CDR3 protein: CASSSIQGALTLEQYF
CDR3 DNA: TGTGCCAGCAGTTCCATACAGGGGGCCCTCACCCTCGAGCAGTACTTC

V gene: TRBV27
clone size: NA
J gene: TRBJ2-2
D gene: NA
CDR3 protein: CASGSQGPAGLNTGELFF
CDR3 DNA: TGTGCCAGCGGCTCTCAGGGACCGGCGGGACTCAACACCGGGGAGCTGTTTTTT

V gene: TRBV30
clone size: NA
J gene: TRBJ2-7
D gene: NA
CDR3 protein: CAWSGGYYEQYF
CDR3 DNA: TGTGCCTGGAGTGGAGGGTACTACGAGCAGTACTTC

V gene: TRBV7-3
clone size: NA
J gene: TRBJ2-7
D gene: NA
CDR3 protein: CASSENLSYEQYF
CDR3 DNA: TGTGCCAGCTCTGAGAACCTCTCCTACGAGCAGTACTTC

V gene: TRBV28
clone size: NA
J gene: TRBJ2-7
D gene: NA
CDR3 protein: CASMGMGLGGTEQYF
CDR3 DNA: TGTGCCAGCATGGGGATGGGGTTGGGGGGTACCGAGCAGTACTTC

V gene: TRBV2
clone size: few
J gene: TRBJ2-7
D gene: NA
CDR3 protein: CASSTQESEQYF
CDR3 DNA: TGTGCCAGCAGTACACAGGAATCCGAGCAGTACTTC

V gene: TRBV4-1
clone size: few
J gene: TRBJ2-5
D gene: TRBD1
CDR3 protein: CASQGARETQYF
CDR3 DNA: TGCGCCAGTCAGGGGGCACGGGAGACCCAGTACTTC

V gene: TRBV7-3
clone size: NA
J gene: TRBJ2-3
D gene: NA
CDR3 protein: CASSLNLGKTDTQYF
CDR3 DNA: TGTGCCAGCAGCTTAAATCTGGGCAAAACCGATACGCAGTATTTT

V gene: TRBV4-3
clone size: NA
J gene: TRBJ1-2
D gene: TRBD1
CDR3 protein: CASSQGTGEDGYTF
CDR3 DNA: TGCGCCAGCAGCCAAGGGACAGGGGAGGATGGCTACACCTTC

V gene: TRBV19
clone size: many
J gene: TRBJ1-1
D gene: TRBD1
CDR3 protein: CASTRRGLTEAFF
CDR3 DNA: TGTGCCAGTACTAGGAGGGGGCTTACTGAAGCTTTCTTT

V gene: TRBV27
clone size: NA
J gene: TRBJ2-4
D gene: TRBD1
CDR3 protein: CASSAYRSGGLGKNIQYF
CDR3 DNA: TGTGCCAGCAGTGCGTATCGATCAGGGGGTTTAGGCAAAAACATTCAGTACTTC

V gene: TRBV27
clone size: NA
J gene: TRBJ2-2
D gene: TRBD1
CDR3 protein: CASIALGTGGFGELFF
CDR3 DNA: TGTGCCAGCATCGCTCTTGGGACAGGGGGGTTCGGGGAGCTGTTTTTT

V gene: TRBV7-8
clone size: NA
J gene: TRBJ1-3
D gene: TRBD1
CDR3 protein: CASSLGGQGTGNTIYF
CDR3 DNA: TGTGCCAGCAGCCTAGGGGGACAGGGGACCGGAAACACCATATATTTT

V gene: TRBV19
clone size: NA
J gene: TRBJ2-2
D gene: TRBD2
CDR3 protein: CASSSGSGRASGELFF
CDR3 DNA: TGTGCCAGTAGTAGTGGGAGCGGGAGGGCCTCCGGGGAGCTGTTTTTT

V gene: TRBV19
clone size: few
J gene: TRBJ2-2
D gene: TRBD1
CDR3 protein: CASSTTGGRELFF
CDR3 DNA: TGTGCCAGTAGTACTACAGGGGGCCGGGAGCTGTTTTTT

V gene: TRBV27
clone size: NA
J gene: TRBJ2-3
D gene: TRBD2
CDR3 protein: CARPNPTPSGRARDTQYF
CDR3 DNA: TGTGCCAGACCAAATCCCACTCCCTCCGGGAGGGCAAGGGATACGCAGTATTTT

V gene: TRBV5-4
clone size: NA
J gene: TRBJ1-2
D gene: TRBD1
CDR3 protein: CASSFGTGGSGYTF
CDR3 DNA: TGTGCCAGCAGCTTTGGGACAGGGGGCTCTGGCTACACCTTC

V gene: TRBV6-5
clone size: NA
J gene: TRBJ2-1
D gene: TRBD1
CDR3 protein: CASHRPGGNEQFF
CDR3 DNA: TGTGCCAGCCACCGCCCAGGGGGCAATGAGCAGTTCTTC